This T cell receptor (beta chain) was recovered during a study of T cell repertoires in cytomegalovirus infection. Study-level findings and limits: The ex vivo response was dominated by HLA-C-restricted CMV-specific TCR beta clonotypes.

This clonotype was found a few times. Its target is unknown. MiXCR, applied by TCRdb to the reads, yields one record per CDR3 protein. The repertoire holds 76,000 or so distinct CDR3 sequences, with 3.7% as singletons. Between the trimmed V and J ends, which lost 4 bases and 5 bases, there was a span of 11 bases. CDR1 is SGHAT, CDR2 FQNNGV, per germline. The CDR3 consists of 13 residues. This rearrangement joins TRBV11-2 to TRBJ1-1; D is undetermined. The sample was PBMCs. The TCR comes from a human donor in good health (CMV status not recorded). Some clones in this sample may be carry-over from other donors' samples. In DNA, the CDR3 is TGTGCCAGCAGCTCAGCCCGTAGTACTGAAGCTTTCTTT. Amino acids: CASSSARSTEAFF.